These 26 T cell receptor beta chains share one sample of origin, sequenced in a study of blood T cell repertoires in COVID-19. Measured with immunoSEQ multiplex PCR; TCRdb has only the in-frame clones, and not every one. The sample shows 30,000 or so clones, 80% to 90% of them seen only once. Sequences were obtained from peripheral blood. These receptors came from a human donor in a cohort sampled during active COVID-19.

The chain joins TRBV3-1 (or the pseudogene TRBV3-2) to TRBJ1-2; weak D call: TRBD1 (6 bases). This CDR3 spans 13 amino acids. Germline values: CDR1 LGHDT, CDR2 YNNKEL (reference sequence). Deletions cut 0 bases from V and 8 bases from J, with 10 bases between. The CDR3 loop is CASSQEDSWGYTF. In DNA, the CDR3 is TGTGCCAGCAGCCAAGAGGACAGCTGGGGCTACACCTTC.

The genes are TRBV5-1 and TRBJ1-6; D is possibly TRBD1 (5 bases). Germline CDR1 and CDR2: SGHRS and YFSETQ. CDR3 length equals 16 residues. V was trimmed by 0 bases and J by 7 bases, leaving 14 bases between them. The CDR3 bases are TGCGCCAGCAGCTTGGCTGGGGGGGTGGGGAATTCACCCCTCCACTTT. Its translation is CASSLAGGVGNSPLHF.

The chain employs TRBV5-1 and TRBJ2-7; D is possibly TRBD1 (6 bases). The CDR3 spans 15 residues. From germline, CDR1 is SGHRS and CDR2 YFSETQ. Trimming took 4 bases from V and 2 from J, leaving 16 bases between them. The CDR3 DNA is TGCGCCAGCAGCGTCCGGGACAATGCGGCCTACGAGCAGTACTTC. Its protein is CASSVRDNAAYEQYF.

The chain combines TRBV19 with TRBJ2-7; 10 bases align to TRBD2. The V gene's germline CDR1 is LNHDA and CDR2 SQIVND (reference sequence). The CDR3 has 16 residues. V shed 2 bases and J 3 bases; nucleotides not matched to a gene: 7. CDR3 in amino acids: CASSILGAGGRYEQYF. CDR3 DNA: TGTGCCAGTAGTATATTAGGAGCGGGGGGGCGCTACGAGCAGTACTTC.

V is TRBV5-6 and J is TRBJ2-7, with TRBD1 identical over 8 bases. J gave up 4 bases and V 4 bases, and 4 bases lay outside the gene matches. CDR3 size: 13 residues. Germline V gene sequence: CDR1 SGHDT, CDR2 YYEEEE. Here the CDR3 reads CASSRDRIYEQYF. The CDR3 DNA reads as TGTGCCAGCAGCCGGGACAGGATATACGAGCAGTACTTC. Full variable domain (missing parts from reference TRBV5-6 and TRBJ2-7): DAGVTQSPTHLIKTRGQQVTLRCSPKSGHDTVSWYQQALGQGPQFIFQYYEEEERQRGNFPDRFSGHQFPNYSSELNVNALLLGDSALYLCASSRDRIYEQYFGPGTRLTVT.

The chain couples TRBV5-1 to TRBJ2-5; TRBD2 aligns across 8 bases. CDR3 size: 15 residues. Trimming removed 0 bases from V and 1 base from J; junction bases left unmatched: 2. Per the germline V gene, CDR1 is SGHRS and CDR2 is YFSETQ. The CDR3 is CASSLEGTSQETQYF. DNA of the CDR3: TGCGCCAGCAGCTTGGAGGGGACTAGCCAAGAGACCCAGTACTTC.

The chain joins TRBV5-6 to TRBJ2-6; unclear D gene. Germline V gives CDR1 SGHDT, CDR2 YYEEEE. This CDR3 region has 18 residues. The V end lost 2 bases, the J end lost 2 bases, and 17 bases lay between the germline ends. CDR3 coding DNA: TGTGCCAGCAGCTTTGGTTTACCAGCGTCCGCTGGGGCCAACGTCCTGACTTTC. Its translation is CASSFGLPASAGANVLTF.

This clone was counted between two and nine times. The V and J genes are TRBV4-2 and TRBJ2-7; D unresolved. CDR3 length: 17 amino acids. Germline assignment: CDR1 LGHNA and CDR2 YNFKEQ. V lost 3 bases to trimming and J lost 4 bases, with 22 bases between them. The chain's CDR3 is CASSHPPGSSPGYEQYF. CDR3 sequence (DNA): TGTGCCAGCAGCCATCCTCCCGGGTCGTCGCCTGGGTACGAGCAGTACTTC.

The gene calls are TRBV7-6 and TRBJ2-7; the D gene is possibly TRBD1 (6 bases). The germline V gene encodes CDR1 SGHVS and CDR2 FNYEAQ. The CDR3 spans 12 residues. Trimming removed 1 base at V and 6 bases at J, with 7 bases between. CDR3 coding DNA: TGTGCCAGCAGCTTAGGCAGGGGCGAGCAGTACTTC. This translates into CASSLGRGEQYF. Full variable domain (missing parts from reference TRBV7-6 and TRBJ2-7): GAGVSQSPRYKVTKRGQDVALRCDPISGHVSLYWYRQALGQGPEFLTYFNYEAQQDKSGLPNDRFSAERPEGSISTLTIQRTEQRDSAMYRCASSLGRGEQYFGPGTRLTVT.

In this sample, this clone turned up once. The chain couples TRBV6-5 to TRBJ1-2; D might be TRBD1 (5 bases). CDR1 is MNHEY, CDR2 SVGAGI, per germline. This CDR3 contains 13 residues. With 5 bases removed from V and 6 bases from J, the gap between germline ends came to 13 bases. CDR3 coding DNA: TGTGCCAGCAGTCCGGACATCCCGAATGGCTACACCTTC. As protein: CASSPDIPNGYTF.

The chain recombines TRBV12-3 or TRBV12-4 with TRBJ2-7; 9 bases map to TRBD1. This CDR3 is 13 amino acids long. V was clipped by 6 bases and J by 7 bases; unmatched bases: 7. The chain's CDR3 is CASSQGTGREQYF. The DNA of the CDR3 is TGTGCCAGCAGCCAAGGGACAGGGAGGGAGCAGTACTTC.

The chain carries TRBV6-5 and TRBJ2-7; D may be TRBD2 (5 bases). Trimming shortened V by 9 bases and J by 1 base, and 13 bases separated the two germline ends. The germline V gene encodes CDR1 MNHEY and CDR2 SVGAGI. CDR3 length equals 13 residues. The DNA of the CDR3 is TGTGCCAGTGCGAGGGCAGTTTCCTACGAGCAGTACTTC. Translated: CASARAVSYEQYF.

The chain uses TRBV6-6 and TRBJ2-6, with 9 bases matching TRBD1. The trim removed 2 bases at V and 11 bases at J, leaving 4 bases unmatched. The CDR3 totals 14 residues. The germline gives CDR1 MNHNY, CDR2 SVGAGI (reference sequence). The CDR3 reads CASSYGDRADVLTF. As DNA, the CDR3 is TGTGCCAGCAGTTACGGGGACAGGGCAGACGTCCTGACTTTC.

The rearrangement joins TRBV6-5 to TRBJ2-6; 8 nucleotides match TRBD1. The V segment lost 7 bases and the J segment 4 bases; nucleotides outside the gene matches: 3. CDR1 and CDR2 from the germline V gene are MNHEY and SVGAGI. The CDR3 consists of 14 residues. This CDR3 is CASKDRAGANVLTF. The DNA for the CDR3 is TGTGCCAGCAAGGACAGGGCCGGGGCCAACGTCCTGACTTTC.

The chain couples TRBV10-3 to TRBJ1-1, with a possible D match to TRBD1 (6 bases). Germline V gene lookup returns CDR1 ENHRY and CDR2 SYGVKD. The CDR3 is made up of 15 amino acids. Trimming pared 2 bases from V and 0 bases from J, leaving 10 bases between. CDR3 sequence: CAISEGDKMNTEAFF. CDR3 sequence (DNA): TGTGCCATCAGTGAGGGGGACAAGATGAACACTGAAGCTTTCTTT.

In its sample, this clone was seen once. V and J are TRBV6-5 and TRBJ2-7; 9 nucleotides line up with TRBD2. This CDR3 has 16 residues. J gave up 4 bases and V 2 bases, and 9 bases lay outside the gene matches. Germline values: CDR1 MNHEY, CDR2 SVGAGI. The CDR3 DNA reads TGTGCCAGCAGTTACACCGGTGCGGGGGGGAGGTACGAGCAGTACTTC. Its protein product is CASSYTGAGGRYEQYF.

The rearrangement joins TRBV2 to TRBJ1-5; D gene unclear. Looked up from germline, CDR1 is SNHLY and CDR2 is FYNNEI. Trimming shortened V by 1 base and J by 7 bases, and 11 bases separated the two germline ends. The CDR3 contains 14 residues. CDR3 DNA: TGTGCCAGCAGTGAAGGCGCCTTAGTACAGCCCCAGCATTTT. Protein sequence: CASSEGALVQPQHF.

This sequence joins TRBV5-4 and TRBJ2-5, with a tentative D call TRBD2 (5 bases). Germline-derived CDR1 and CDR2 are SGHNT and YYREEE (reference sequence). The V end lost 4 bases, the J end lost 5 bases, and 18 bases lay between the germline ends. The CDR3 runs 15 residues. CDR3 DNA: TGTGCCAGCAGCCCACGGACGAGGGAGAGGGAGACCCAGTACTTC. Translated: CASSPRTRERETQYF.

The gene calls are TRBV30 and TRBJ1-2, with D perhaps TRBD1 (6 bases). The CDR3 totals 12 residues. The V gene's germline CDR1 is GTSNPN and CDR2 SVGIG (reference sequence). Trimming removed 3 bases from V and 8 bases from J, with 13 bases in between. As DNA, the CDR3 is TGTGCCTGGAGCCCACAGGGTAAGGGCTACACCTTC. It yields the protein CAWSPQGKGYTF.

The gene calls are TRBV7-8 and TRBJ2-7, with D maybe TRBD1 (6 bases). V lost 5 bases, J lost 0 bases, and 17 bases lay in between. The germline gives CDR1 SGHVS, CDR2 FQNEAQ. The CDR3 sequence is 16 residues long. The CDR3 is CASSPGTPSSSYEQYF. CDR3 coding DNA: TGTGCCAGCAGCCCCGGGACACCTTCCAGCTCCTACGAGCAGTACTTC.

This chain links TRBV18 with TRBJ1-4, with D tentatively TRBD1 (6 bases). Trimming stripped 3 bases from V and 5 bases from J, with 16 bases between. This CDR3 has 16 residues. CDR1 is KGHSH and CDR2 is LQKENI in the germline V gene. Here the CDR3 DNA reads TGTGCCAGCTCACCGTCCGGTAGGACAGTAAATGAAAAACTGTTTTTT. This sequence encodes CASSPSGRTVNEKLFF.

This clone was picked up one time. Here the CDR3 reads CASSEQGTREKLFF. CDR3 in DNA: TGTGCCAGCAGTGAACAGGGGACGCGTGAAAAACTGTTTTTT. The rearrangement uses TRBV6-1 and TRBJ1-4, with D possibly being TRBD1 (6 bases). V was cut by 2 bases and J by 7 bases, with 11 bases left in between. CDR1 is MNHNS and CDR2 is SASEGT in the germline V gene. This CDR3 comprises 14 residues.

This clone occurred a few times. The chain has TRBV15 and TRBJ1-1; tentative D call: TRBD1 (6 bases). Trimming shortened V by 1 base and J by 7 bases, and 10 bases separated the two germline ends. CDR1 and CDR2 from the germline V gene are LNHNV and YYDKDF (reference sequence). The CDR3 extends over 13 amino acids. Written as DNA, the CDR3 is TGTGCCACCAGCAGAGGACAGGCCCGTGAAGCTTTCTTT. This codes for CATSRGQAREAFF.

This clone was seen a handful of times. The V and J genes are TRBV12-5 and TRBJ1-5, with D unclear. The CDR3 is made up of 15 amino acids. Trimming took 1 base from V and 6 from J, leaving 13 bases between them. CDR1 is LGHNT and CDR2 is FRNRAP in the germline V gene. CDR3 coding DNA: TGTGCTAGTGGTTTGGGGACCCCTCGGGGTCAGCCCCAGCATTTT. Translating gives CASGLGTPRGQPQHF.

The chain joins TRBV19 to TRBJ1-5; possible D gene TRBD1, 5 bases. CDR1 is LNHDA and CDR2 is SQIVND in the germline V gene (reference sequence). CDR3 length equals 14 residues. V was clipped by 7 bases and J by 4 bases, with 14 bases between them. The CDR3 DNA reads as TGTGCCAGTACCCCTTCGGGGGTAAATCAGCCCCAGCATTTT. Translated: CASTPSGVNQPQHF.

The chain couples TRBV27 to TRBJ1-2; possibly TRBD1 for D (6 bases). The V and J ends lost 3 bases and 0 bases respectively, with 14 bases between them. CDR1 MNHEY and CDR2 SMNVEV come from the germline V gene (reference sequence). This CDR3 region has 16 residues. CDR3 bases: TGTGCCAGCAGTTTTTCAGGGGCCAGAGCTAACTATGGCTACACCTTC. Amino acids: CASSFSGARANYGYTF.